This T cell receptor (beta chain) stems from a study of CD8+ T cells in alopecia areata. Study overall: Oral tofacitinib, 5 to 10 mg twice daily, was given in an open-label trial. General observations from the study: Normal scalp showed lower clonality than lesional scalp, especially alopecia totalis/universalis. Possibly because of HLA-related factors, TCR sharing was less clear across patients than in mice. Scalp repertoires also include resident alphabeta T cells from normal skin.

As to this clone: Its matching antigen is unknown.

The V gene lost 6 bases and the J gene lost 5 bases, with 16 bases spanning the gap. Germline-derived CDR1 and CDR2 are MGHDK and SYGVNS. CDR3 length equals 14 residues. Sequencing relied on a cDNA template that was reverse transcribed from extracted RNA. The table came from immunoSEQ multiplex PCR; TCRdb's copy has only in-frame clones and leaves some out. The sample yields roughly 250,000 clones, roughly two thirds seen once. Specimen: CD4+ T cells sorted from blood, collected at week 0. The receptor's source is a human donor with alopecia areata. The V and J genes are TRBV25-1 and TRBJ1-2; D is possibly TRBD1 (5 bases). The CDR3 loop reads CASRRGPEGYGYTF. The CDR3 region has the DNA TGTGCCAGCAGAAGGGGACCCGAAGGGTATGGCTACACCTTC.